This T cell receptor (beta chain) was sequenced for a study of T cell changes during pregnancy in multiple sclerosis (dated by TCRdb to the late 2010s). Background for the entire study: The study examined how the T cell repertoire changed over the course of pregnancy in women with multiple sclerosis.

The library came from the immunoSEQ multiplex PCR assay. TCRdb stores this immuneACCESS table with in-frame sequences only. Part of the clones is absent; in the studies checked, under half of the shortfall reflects unresolved V genes, and no reason is known for the rest. Recorded for this sample are around 50,000 clones; 85% to 95% of them occurred a single time. Around 4.2% of the sample rests with the top ten. The sample holds many counts of this clone. Its cognate antigen has yet to be identified. Per-nucleotide qualities are absent, and no much larger clonotype sits a single base away. The germline ends are 10 bases apart after V is trimmed by 2 bases and J by 0 bases. Its CDR3 holds 15 amino acids, cysteine through phenylalanine. The DNA shown is the 45-base CDR3, in frame from base 1. CDR1 SGDLS and CDR2 YYNGEE are derived from the germline V gene.

The receptor was derived from a female donor with multiple sclerosis, enrolled in a pregnancy study. This specimen consisted of CD8+ T cells from peripheral blood mononuclear cells, obtained in the first trimester of pregnancy. The chain is made from TRBV9 and TRBJ2-3, with no confident D gene call. The bases read TGTGCCAGCAGCGTTAACCCAGGTAGCACAGATACGCAGTATTTT. This is translated as CASSVNPGSTDTQYF.